These 20 T cell receptor beta chains share one sample of origin, sequenced in a study of cytomegalovirus exposure and HLA in healthy donors. This PCR relied on a set of 60 Vbeta primers and 13 Jbeta primers. Produced via immunoSEQ multiplex PCR; TCRdb's table is partial and in-frame only. The listing contains over 100,000 clones. Sequencing input: PBMCs. Every receptor here comes from a man aged 40-49 years in good health and CMV-seropositive.

The V gene is TRBV12-5, the J gene TRBJ2-1, with D perhaps matching TRBD2 (5 bases). V was trimmed by 1 base and J by 4 bases, leaving 8 bases between them. The CDR3 is 14 amino acids. Germline-derived CDR1 and CDR2 are LGHNT and FRNRAP. CDR3 sequence (DNA): TGTGCTAGTGGTTTGGGTAGCGATTACAATGAGCAGTTCTTC. Protein: CASGLGSDYNEQFF.

The J gene is TRBJ1-5, the V gene TRBV30; D not resolved. This CDR3 contains 15 residues. V lost 3 bases and J 3 bases, leaving 15 bases between the germline ends. CDR1 and CDR2 from the germline V gene are GTSNPN and SVGIG (reference sequence). The DNA of the CDR3 is TGTGCCTGGAGCCCTCCCCTGACATTCAATCAGCCCCAGCATTTT. Protein sequence: CAWSPPLTFNQPQHF.

The rearrangement joins TRBV5-5 to TRBJ2-6, with TRBD1 matching 8 bases. The germline gives CDR1 SGHKS, CDR2 YYEKEE (reference sequence). V gave up 4 bases and J gave up 4 bases; unmatched junction bases: 1. The CDR3 spans 14 residues. The CDR3: CASSRTGGANVLTF. CDR3 bases: TGTGCCAGCAGCCGGACAGGGGGGGCCAACGTCCTGACTTTC.

The chain combines TRBV6-6 with TRBJ1-1, with D maybe TRBD1 (5 bases). V lost 7 bases and J lost 1, with 10 bases in between. The CDR3 sequence is 13 residues long. In germline, CDR1 is MNHNY, CDR2 SVGAGI (reference sequence). The chain's CDR3 is CASTQRGNTEAFF. The CDR3, as DNA: TGTGCCAGCACGCAAAGGGGGAACACTGAAGCTTTCTTT.

The chain links TRBV15 to TRBJ2-4; TRBD2 matches 9 bases. CDR3 length: 16 residues. Germline-derived CDR1 and CDR2 are LNHNV and YYDKDF (reference sequence). V lost 0 bases to trimming and J lost 0 bases; unmatched junction nucleotides: 0. CDR3: CATSREAGGAKNIQYF. The DNA for the CDR3 is TGTGCCACCAGCAGAGAAGCGGGAGGAGCCAAAAACATTCAGTACTTC.

Here the CDR3 reads CASSRQGSPLYGYTF. In nucleotides, the CDR3 is TGTGCCAGCAGTCGACAGGGGAGTCCCCTCTATGGCTACACCTTC. The chain is built from TRBV6-5 and TRBJ1-2, with 8 bases aligning to TRBD1. The V gene end was trimmed by 5 bases and the J gene end by 4 bases; junction bases not matched to a gene: 9. Germline assignment: CDR1 MNHEY and CDR2 SVGAGI. CDR3 size: 15 residues.

The chain combines TRBV19 with TRBJ2-7; 8 nucleotides agree with TRBD1. Germline values: CDR1 LNHDA, CDR2 SQIVND (reference sequence). The CDR3 runs to 14 residues. The V segment lost 5 bases and the J segment 3 bases; nucleotides outside the gene matches: 6. CDR3 nucleotides: TGTGCCAGTAGTGCCGCAGGGGGCGGCTACGAGCAGTACTTC. Protein: CASSAAGGGYEQYF.

The chain's CDR3 is CASSLPTSVPHEQYF. Written as DNA, the CDR3 is TGTGCCAGCAGCTTACCGACTAGCGTCCCCCACGAGCAGTACTTC. The chain joins TRBV7-2 to TRBJ2-7; 8 bases are a match to TRBD2. This CDR3 contains 15 residues. V gave up 2 bases and J gave up 5 bases; unmatched junction bases: 8. Looked up from germline, CDR1 is SGHTA and CDR2 is FQGNSA.

This chain links TRBV11-3 with TRBJ2-2; a weak D match, TRBD2 (6 bases). The CDR3 loop spans 15 amino acids. Germline-derived CDR1 and CDR2 are SGHNT and YENEEA. With 7 bases removed from V and 5 bases from J, the gap between germline ends came to 17 bases. CDR3 sequence reads: CASTSSGVKTGELFF. The CDR3 bases are TGTGCCAGCACCTCTTCGGGGGTTAAGACCGGGGAGCTGTTTTTT. Looking up the rest from reference TRBV11-3 and TRBJ2-2 gives the full variable domain: EAGVVQSPRYKIIEKKQPVAFWCNPISGHNTLYWYLQNLGQGPELLIRYENEEAVDDSQLPKDRFSAERLKGVDSTLKIQPAELGDSAVYLCASTSSGVKTGELFFGEGSRLTVL.

J is TRBJ2-2 and V is TRBV11-3; a possible D gene is TRBD1 (5 bases). The germline V gene has CDR1 SGHNT and CDR2 YENEEA. Trimming took 1 base from V and 9 from J, leaving 12 bases between them. The CDR3 is 14 amino acids. The CDR3 protein is CASSLGTGLRELFF. CDR3 nucleotides: TGTGCCAGCAGCTTAGGAACAGGTCTTCGGGAGCTGTTTTTT.

The rearrangement uses TRBV5-1 and TRBJ2-5, with TRBD2 as a possible D gene (5 bases). This CDR3 is 12 amino acids long. Trimming removed 3 bases from V and 9 bases from J, with 12 bases in between. Germline CDR1 is SGHRS and CDR2 is YFSETQ. The CDR3 DNA follows: TGCGCCAGCAGCTGGACCCTCGGGGCCCAGTACTTC. Residues: CASSWTLGAQYF.

V gene TRBV7-9 combines with J gene TRBJ1-2; the D is unclear. The germline V gene encodes CDR1 SEHNR and CDR2 FQNEAQ (reference sequence). The ends were cut back, 6 bases at V and 7 bases at J, with 12 bases in the middle. This CDR3 region has 12 residues. The CDR3 nucleotides are TGTGCCAGCAGACTTTTCGGGGTTGGCTACACCTTC. Its translation is CASRLFGVGYTF.

This sequence joins TRBV5-1 and TRBJ1-4; no clear D gene. This CDR3 comprises 16 residues. The V end was cut by 0 bases, the J end by 8 bases, with 17 bases between. The germline gives CDR1 SGHRS, CDR2 YFSETQ. The CDR3 protein is CASSLVDGVMGEKLFF. CDR3 sequence (DNA): TGCGCCAGCAGCTTGGTGGACGGGGTTATGGGGGAAAAACTGTTTTTT.

The rearrangement uses TRBV4-1 and TRBJ2-1; D gene ambiguous. Germline CDR1 MGHRA, CDR2 YSYEKL. Trimming cost V 1 base and J 0 bases, with 7 bases left between them. CDR3 length: 15 amino acids. The CDR3 DNA reads as TGCGCCAGCAGCCAAGGTCTGAGCTCCTACAATGAGCAGTTCTTC. Amino acids: CASSQGLSSYNEQFF.

The gene calls are TRBV5-8 and TRBJ1-2; D perhaps matches TRBD1 (6 bases). CDR3 length equals 17 residues. Trimming removed 0 bases at V and 6 bases at J, with 21 bases between. The germline gives CDR1 SGHTS, CDR2 YDEGEE. In DNA form, the CDR3 reads TGTGCCAGCAGCTTGGAGATCTCGGGACAAATAAGGGATGGCTACACCTTC. It is translated as CASSLEISGQIRDGYTF.

This sequence joins TRBV10-3 and TRBJ2-4, with D possibly matching TRBD2 (6 bases). The V end was cut by 3 bases, the J end by 6 bases, with 15 bases between. The CDR3 is made up of 15 amino acids. Germline loops: CDR1 ENHRY, CDR2 SYGVKD. The CDR3 is CAISDGGPGRNIQYF. The DNA of the CDR3 is TGTGCCATCAGTGACGGTGGGCCCGGGAGAAACATTCAGTACTTC.

J is TRBJ2-3 and V is TRBV5-1, with D uncertain. Per the germline V gene, CDR1 is SGHRS and CDR2 is YFSETQ. The CDR3 consists of 14 residues. Trimming pared 1 base from V and 1 base from J, leaving 7 bases between. The DNA for the CDR3 is TGCGCCAGCAGCTTGCTCTCCGGCACAGATACGCAGTATTTT. It translates to CASSLLSGTDTQYF.

The V and J genes are TRBV5-1 and TRBJ2-2; 8 bases are a match to TRBD1. Germline V lookup: CDR1 SGHRS, CDR2 YFSETQ. V lost 4 bases and J lost 6; bases outside the gene matches: 8. CDR3 size: 15 residues. CDR3 nucleotides: TGCGCCAGCAGCCCCGGGGACAGGATTGCCGGGGAGCTGTTTTTT. Translating gives CASSPGDRIAGELFF.

The rearrangement joins TRBV19 to TRBJ2-7; TRBD2 is a possible D gene (6 bases). With 3 bases removed from V and 5 bases from J, the gap between germline ends came to 14 bases. Germline values: CDR1 LNHDA, CDR2 SQIVND (reference sequence). This CDR3 is built from 14 residues. The CDR3 region is CASSMYWEVHEQYF. CDR3 coding DNA: TGTGCCAGTAGTATGTATTGGGAGGTCCACGAGCAGTACTTC.

The V gene is TRBV7-2, the J gene TRBJ2-7; D might be TRBD2 (6 bases). Trimming removed 4 bases from V and 8 bases from J, with 24 bases in between. Germline assignment: CDR1 SGHTA and CDR2 FQGNSA. The CDR3 consists of 16 residues. This CDR3 is CASSSPRRGAVGQQYF. CDR3 DNA sequence: TGTGCCAGCAGCTCACCGCGGAGGGGCGCGGTGGGGCAGCAGTACTTC.